Only a few counts were recorded for the clone carrying this TCR beta chain. Antigen unknown. With V trimmed by 5 bases and J by 3 bases, 11 bases remained unmatched. This CDR3 contains 16 residues. The germline V gene has CDR1 GTSNPN and CDR2 SVGIG (reference sequence). TCRdb re-called the 5' RACE reads through MiXCR, storing one row per CDR3 protein. The table lists around 73,000 distinct CDR3 sequences, roughly 8% of them singletons. The data derive from a study of T cells after yellow fever vaccination. The study's findings and limits: Reappearance after the booster was observed for most primary-vaccination clones (roughly 95% CD4, about 85% CD8).

The TCR originated in a man aged 25-45 years who received the YFV17D yellow fever vaccine. The chain recombines TRBV30 with TRBJ2-2, with 8 bases identical to TRBD2. The sample here was CD8+ T cells sorted from PBMCs, taken on the day of the yellow fever booster vaccination. CDR3 amino acids: CAWAAGSGGYTGELFF. The CDR3 DNA reads as TGTGCCTGGGCCGCCGGGAGCGGGGGATACACCGGGGAGCTGTTTTTT.